Listed below are T cell receptor beta chains from one sample, sequenced in a study of cytomegalovirus exposure and HLA in healthy donors. Libraries were prepared by immunoSEQ multiplex PCR; TCRdb keeps only in-frame clonotypes and omits some of them. This table has 100,000 to 120,000 clones, more than 65% appearing once. The sample consisted of PBMCs. These receptors came from a man younger than 45 in good health and CMV-seropositive. Both conserved end residues are part of each CDR3. D genes are given only for firm matches. Clone sizes are given selectively: once, few, many, or a class where the clone is expanded.

V: TRBV7-6
J: TRBJ2-7
size: few
D: TRBD1
DNA: TGTGCCAGCAGCTTAGCCGGACAGGGGGAGGTCGAGCAGTACTTC
CDR3: CASSLAGQGEVEQYF

V: TRBV7-9
J: TRBJ2-7
size: .
D: .
DNA: TGTGCCAGCAGTTCTTTCAAACAGAAGACGGCATACGAGCAGTACTTC
CDR3: CASSSFKQKTAYEQYF

V: TRBV19
J: TRBJ1-1
size: .
D: TRBD1
DNA: TGTGCCAGTAGTGAACGACAGGGAGTTACTGAAGCTTTCTTT
CDR3: CASSERQGVTEAFF

V: TRBV9
J: TRBJ2-3
size: .
D: TRBD2
DNA: TGTGCCAGCAGCGTATCGGTAGCGGGGGGGTCAGATACGCAGTATTTT
CDR3: CASSVSVAGGSDTQYF

V: TRBV7-6
J: TRBJ1-1
size: .
D: TRBD1
DNA: TGTGCCAGCAGCCCCCGGACAGGGTTGAACACTGAAGCTTTCTTT
CDR3: CASSPRTGLNTEAFF

V: TRBV19
J: TRBJ1-1
size: .
D: TRBD1
DNA: TGTGCCAGTAGTTTAGGACCGACAGGGGTTGGCACTGAAGCTTTCTTT
CDR3: CASSLGPTGVGTEAFF

V: TRBV6-4
J: TRBJ2-7
size: .
D: TRBD2
DNA: TGTGCCAGCAGTTACTCGCCTAGCGGAGGGTTAAACGAGCAGTACTTC
CDR3: CASSYSPSGGLNEQYF

V: TRBV18
J: TRBJ1-1
size: few
D: .
DNA: TGTGCCAGCTCACCGAGACAGGAGAACACTGAAGCTTTCTTT
CDR3: CASSPRQENTEAFF

V: TRBV7-2
J: TRBJ2-7
size: .
D: .
DNA: TGTGCCAGCAGCCCATCCCTGGGGCAGACCTACGAGCAGTACTTC
CDR3: CASSPSLGQTYEQYF

V: TRBV7-9
J: TRBJ1-1
size: .
D: .
DNA: TGTACCAGCAGCCGCGGACAGTGGACATTTGAAGCTTTCTTT
CDR3: CTSSRGQWTFEAFF

V: TRBV30
J: TRBJ1-2
size: .
D: .
DNA: TGTGCCTGGAGTGGACCAACTGAGGCTAACTATGGCTACACCTTC
CDR3: CAWSGPTEANYGYTF

V: TRBV19
J: TRBJ1-1
size: .
D: .
DNA: TGTGCCAGTAGTAGGAGCCGGGTCAGCAGCTCAGCTTTCTTT
CDR3: CASSRSRVSSSAFF

V: TRBV27
J: TRBJ1-5
size: .
D: .
DNA: TGTGCCAGCAGCATAAACAGGGATTATAGCAATCAGCCCCAGCATTTT
CDR3: CASSINRDYSNQPQHF

V: TRBV14
J: TRBJ2-5
size: .
D: .
DNA: TGTGCCAGCAGCCAAGAATACAGGGTTAGCGAAGAGACCCAGTACTTC
CDR3: CASSQEYRVSEETQYF

V: TRBV9
J: TRBJ2-1
size: .
D: TRBD1
DNA: TGTGCCAGCAGCGCCTGGGCCGGGACAGGGACCTACAATGAGCAGTTCTTC
CDR3: CASSAWAGTGTYNEQFF

V: TRBV30
J: TRBJ1-1
size: .
D: .
DNA: TGTGCCTGGAATTGGGGGCCCACTGAAGCTTTCTTT
CDR3: CAWNWGPTEAFF

V: TRBV5-6
J: TRBJ2-7
size: many
D: .
DNA: TGTGCCAGCAGCCCGACAGGAACAGTCTCCTACGAGCAGTACTTC
CDR3: CASSPTGTVSYEQYF

V: TRBV5-1
J: TRBJ2-5
size: .
D: TRBD2
DNA: TGCGCCAGCAGTAGCGGGGGGGCCGGTTTGGAGACCCAGTACTTC
CDR3: CASSSGGAGLETQYF

V: TRBV7-8
J: TRBJ1-6
size: few
D: .
DNA: TGTGCCAGCAGCCTCCTTCTACAGGGTACGCCCCTCCACTTT
CDR3: CASSLLLQGTPLHF

V: TRBV19
J: TRBJ1-1
size: .
D: .
DNA: TGTGCCAGTAGTATAGGTGGGGGAGGGACTGAAGCTTTCTTT
CDR3: CASSIGGGGTEAFF

V: TRBV5-5
J: TRBJ1-1
size: few
D: .
DNA: TGTGCCAGCAGCTCCGACCAGGGTTGGGTCACTGAAGCTTTCTTT
CDR3: CASSSDQGWVTEAFF

V: TRBV19
J: TRBJ2-3
size: few
D: .
DNA: TGTGCCAGTAGTATGAGGGGGGGCACTAGCACAGATACGCAGTATTTT
CDR3: CASSMRGGTSTDTQYF

V: TRBV9
J: TRBJ1-1
size: .
D: .
DNA: TGTGCCAGCAGCGTCTTACAGATAATGAACACTGAAGCTTTCTTT
CDR3: CASSVLQIMNTEAFF

V: TRBV5-6
J: TRBJ1-4
size: .
D: .
DNA: TGTGCCAGCAGCTTCGGCTCAGGGGCATTGAGGGAAAAACTGTTTTTT
CDR3: CASSFGSGALREKLFF

V: TRBV30
J: TRBJ1-1
size: .
D: TRBD1
DNA: TGTGCCTGGAGTGCCCGGGACAGGGAAATTGAAGCTTTCTTT
CDR3: CAWSARDREIEAFF

V: TRBV11-3
J: TRBJ2-7
size: .
D: TRBD2
DNA: TGTGCCAGCAGCCCTACTAGCGGGGGGTCCCACGAGCAGTACTTC
CDR3: CASSPTSGGSHEQYF

V: TRBV11-2
J: TRBJ2-5
size: .
D: TRBD1
DNA: TGTGCCAGCAGCTCTCCCTTCACAGGGGGCCAAGAGACCCAGTACTTC
CDR3: CASSSPFTGGQETQYF

V: TRBV30
J: TRBJ2-5
size: .
D: TRBD1
DNA: TGTGCCTGGAGTTTCAGGGGGCAAGAGACCCAGTACTTC
CDR3: CAWSFRGQETQYF

V: TRBV14
J: TRBJ1-4
size: few
D: .
DNA: TGTGCCAGCAGCCAATTCCTGATCGGGGAAAAACTGTTTTTT
CDR3: CASSQFLIGEKLFF

V: TRBV19
J: TRBJ1-5
size: .
D: TRBD1
DNA: TGTGCCAGTAGTAAAGCGCCGGGACAGGGGGGCAGCAATCAGCCCCAGCATTTT
CDR3: CASSKAPGQGGSNQPQHF

V: TRBV7-6
J: TRBJ2-7
size: .
D: .
DNA: TGTGCCAGCAGCTTAGGTGGGCGGGACCGGTACGAGCAGTACTTC
CDR3: CASSLGGRDRYEQYF

V: TRBV2
J: TRBJ2-5
size: .
D: .
DNA: TGTGCCAGCGGAACGTTGGGCGAGACCCAGTACTTC
CDR3: CASGTLGETQYF

V: TRBV11-3
J: TRBJ2-7
size: .
D: TRBD2
DNA: TGTGCCAGCAGCCCGTCGGGGTGGGAGGGGAAGAACTACGAGCAGTACTTC
CDR3: CASSPSGWEGKNYEQYF

V: TRBV6-1
J: TRBJ1-5
size: .
D: .
DNA: TGTGCCAGCAGTGAAGCAGGGGGAAATCAGCCCCAGCATTTT
CDR3: CASSEAGGNQPQHF

V: TRBV2
J: TRBJ1-3
size: .
D: .
DNA: TGTGCCAGCAGTGCAACAGTAGGAAACACCATATATTTT
CDR3: CASSATVGNTIYF

V: TRBV9
J: TRBJ2-1
size: once
D: TRBD2
DNA: TGTGCCAGCGACCCTAGCGGGGGGCGGGGGAATGAGCAGTTCTTC
CDR3: CASDPSGGRGNEQFF

V: TRBV5-1
J: TRBJ1-2
size: .
D: .
DNA: TGCGCCAGCAGCTTAGGTTCAGGGCAATATGGCTACACCTTC
CDR3: CASSLGSGQYGYTF

V: TRBV11-3
J: TRBJ2-2
size: .
D: TRBD2
DNA: TGTGCCAGCAGCCCTCGGACTAGCGGGGGGCCCAACACCGGGGAGCTGTTTTTT
CDR3: CASSPRTSGGPNTGELFF

V: TRBV12-5
J: TRBJ2-7
size: .
D: .
DNA: TGTGCTAGTGGTTTGTATGGCGGGTTCTACGAGCAGTACTTC
CDR3: CASGLYGGFYEQYF

V: TRBV7-3
J: TRBJ1-5
size: once
D: .
DNA: TGTGCCAGCAGCTTTGCAGGGTTTGGTCAGCCCCAGCATTTT
CDR3: CASSFAGFGQPQHF

V: TRBV2
J: TRBJ2-1
size: .
D: TRBD2
DNA: TGTGCCAGCACCCCGGAGCTAGCGGGAGTTAATGAGCAGTTCTTC
CDR3: CASTPELAGVNEQFF

V: TRBV7-6
J: TRBJ2-2
size: .
D: TRBD1
DNA: TGTGCCAGCAGCCCGGGACAGGGGGGGGAGCTGTTTTTT
CDR3: CASSPGQGGELFF

V: TRBV19
J: TRBJ1-4
size: .
D: .
DNA: TGTGCCACCACAGGGCCCGCTAATGAAAAACTGTTTTTT
CDR3: CATTGPANEKLFF

V: TRBV4-1
J: TRBJ2-2
size: .
D: TRBD1
DNA: TGCGCCAGCAGCCGGGCGCCGGGACAGGGGGCAGGGGCCGGGGAGCTGTTTTTT
CDR3: CASSRAPGQGAGAGELFF

V: TRBV19
J: TRBJ1-2
size: .
D: TRBD1
DNA: TGTGCCAGTAGTATCGGGGGACAGGGGAGCTATGGCTACACCTTC
CDR3: CASSIGGQGSYGYTF

V: TRBV2
J: TRBJ1-2
size: .
D: .
DNA: TGTGCCAGCAGTGAACGGGGATATTCTTCTTATGGCTACACCTTC
CDR3: CASSERGYSSYGYTF

V: TRBV27
J: TRBJ1-6
size: once
D: .
DNA: TGTGCCAGCAGCCAAGCGAGGGATTCACCCCTCCACTTT
CDR3: CASSQARDSPLHF

V: TRBV10-3
J: TRBJ2-5
size: .
D: TRBD2
DNA: TGTGCCATCAGTGATACCGCTAGCGGGGGGGCAGAGACCCAGTACTTC
CDR3: CAISDTASGGAETQYF

V: TRBV6-6
J: TRBJ2-7
size: .
D: TRBD1
DNA: TGTGCCAGCAGTTTCCGACAGGGACCGGACGAGCAGTACTTC
CDR3: CASSFRQGPDEQYF

V: TRBV6-1
J: TRBJ1-1
size: .
D: .
DNA: TGTGCCAGCAGTGAACAGGTGGGCACTGAAGCTTTCTTT
CDR3: CASSEQVGTEAFF

V: TRBV7-9
J: TRBJ1-2
size: .
D: .
DNA: TGTGCCAGCAGCTTAGCGCAAATTGGACAGCCCGACGGGTATGGCTACACCTTC
CDR3: CASSLAQIGQPDGYGYTF

V: TRBV6-1
J: TRBJ1-4
size: once
D: .
DNA: TGTGCCAGCAGTGAATTGGCAACCAATGAAAAACTGTTTTTT
CDR3: CASSELATNEKLFF

V: TRBV10-3
J: TRBJ2-2
size: .
D: .
DNA: TGTGCCGTGCCGGCGGGCATCAACACCGGGGAGCTGTTTTTT
CDR3: CAVPAGINTGELFF

V: TRBV2
J: TRBJ1-2
size: .
D: .
DNA: TGTGCCAGCAGCTCAGACGGGAACTATGGCTACACCTTC
CDR3: CASSSDGNYGYTF

V: TRBV27
J: TRBJ1-5
size: .
D: TRBD1
DNA: TGTGCCAGCAGTTTACGGACAGGTCGTGGGGAGCCCCAGCATTTT
CDR3: CASSLRTGRGEPQHF

V: TRBV27
J: TRBJ2-1
size: few
D: TRBD2
DNA: TGTGCCAGCACCGGACTAGCGGGGGGGAGCTCCTACAATGAGCAGTTCTTC
CDR3: CASTGLAGGSSYNEQFF

V: TRBV18
J: TRBJ2-4
size: once
D: TRBD2
DNA: TGTGCCAGCTCACCATCGGGGGGGACCAAAAACATTCAGTACTTC
CDR3: CASSPSGGTKNIQYF

V: TRBV5-4
J: TRBJ2-2
size: .
D: TRBD2
DNA: TGTGCCAGCAGCGTCGACAGCGGGAAAACCGGGGAGCTGTTTTTT
CDR3: CASSVDSGKTGELFF

V: TRBV15
J: TRBJ1-5
size: .
D: TRBD1
DNA: TGTGCCACTGGACCGGGACAGGGGGTTCAGCCCCAGCATTTT
CDR3: CATGPGQGVQPQHF

V: TRBV12-5
J: TRBJ2-1
size: .
D: TRBD2
DNA: TGTGCTAGTGCTCCGACTAGCGGGGGCCCCTACAATGAGCAGTTCTTC
CDR3: CASAPTSGGPYNEQFF